This TCR beta chain was captured by sequencing in a study of T cells in localized non-small cell lung cancer. Generated by immunoSEQ multiplex PCR, the TCRdb table keeps only in-frame clones and is missing some. The sample lists 35,000 to 45,000 clones; more than 75% were seen once. With 8 bases clipped from V and 6 bases from J, the junction kept 15 bases outside the gene matches. CDR3 length: 15 amino acids. Per the germline V gene, CDR1 is MNHEY and CDR2 is SVGAGI. The chain carries TRBV6-5 and TRBJ1-2; 7 bases match TRBD1. Specimen: PBMCs, collected before any cancer treatment. The source of this sequence is a woman aged 35 to 75 with stage II squamous cell lung carcinoma. The CDR3 is CASGRQGGWVDGYTF. DNA for the CDR3: TGTGCCAGCGGACGACAGGGAGGTTGGGTGGATGGCTACACCTTC.